These T cell receptor beta chains were read from a single sample in a study of T-cell memory formation after mild COVID-19. One entry per CDR3 protein, called by TCRdb with MiXCR from the 5' RACE reads. The sample yields over 45,000 distinct CDR3 sequences, roughly a tenth seen once. The sequenced sample consisted of PBMCs or a T cell subset sorted from them (not recorded which). The receptors shown here come from an adult woman who had mild COVID-19 (a few samples of this study predate the infection). Cell type and time point are not known. The CDR3 runs from the conserved cysteine through the conserved F or W. The D gene is left open where the match is weak. The size field is filled for only some rows; it gives once, few, many or a size class.

D gene	J gene	V gene	clone size	CDR3 DNA	CDR3 protein
TRBD2	TRBJ2-7	TRBV7-3	NA	TGTGCCAGCAGCAGGGGTCGGGGGGACGAGCAGTACTTC	CASSRGRGDEQYF
TRBD2	TRBJ2-3	TRBV6-4	NA	TGTGCCACCGCTAGCGGGGAGGCGACAGATACGCAGTATTTT	CATASGEATDTQYF
NA	TRBJ2-5	TRBV27	NA	TGTGCCAGCAGTTCCCTGGGTAGCCGAGAGACCCAGTACTTC	CASSSLGSRETQYF
NA	TRBJ2-7	TRBV6-6	few	TGTGCCAGCAGTGCGGAGAACTACGAGCAGTACTTC	CASSAENYEQYF
TRBD2	TRBJ2-1	TRBV6-5	many	TGTGCCAGCTTCGGGGGAGGGCCCCACAATGAGCAGTTCTTC	CASFGGGPHNEQFF
NA	TRBJ2-1	TRBV4-1	NA	TGCGCCAGCAGCCTAGAGATTGTCAATGAGCAGTTCTTC	CASSLEIVNEQFF
NA	TRBJ1-5	TRBV19	many	TGTGCCAGTAGAAGGGACACCGTTAGCAATCAGCCCCAGCATTTT	CASRRDTVSNQPQHF
NA	TRBJ1-1	TRBV6-4	NA	TGTGCCAGCAGTTACCAGGTGAACACTGAAGCTTTCTTT	CASSYQVNTEAFF
NA	TRBJ2-1	TRBV7-9	few	TGTGCCAGCAGCGGGTTGGGGGGGCTGGACAATGAGCAGTTCTTC	CASSGLGGLDNEQFF
NA	TRBJ1-6	TRBV11-3	NA	TGTGCCAGCAGCTTAGGCGACAATTCACCCCTCCACTTT	CASSLGDNSPLHF
TRBD2	TRBJ2-4	TRBV12-3/TRBV12-4	NA	TGTGCCAGCAGTTTAGAGATAGCGGGAGGGCTGGCCAAAAACATTCAGTACTTC	CASSLEIAGGLAKNIQYF
NA	TRBJ2-7	TRBV11-2	NA	TGTGCCAGCAGCTCTAGGGCGCCTGGGACCTTTGGTTACCCCTCCTACGAGCAGTACTTC	CASSSRAPGTFGYPSYEQYF
NA	TRBJ1-2	TRBV4-3	NA	TGCGCCAGCAGCCAAGAAGATAACCGCTATGGCTACACCTTC	CASSQEDNRYGYTF
TRBD1	TRBJ1-1	TRBV24-1	NA	TGTGCCACCAGTGTCGGACAGGGCGCGGGGAACACTGAAGCTTTCTTT	CATSVGQGAGNTEAFF
NA	TRBJ1-2	TRBV4-2	NA	TGTGCCAGCAGCCAAGATCTGGGGGGCGCTGGTGGTGGCTACACCTTC	CASSQDLGGAGGGYTF
NA	TRBJ2-1	TRBV6-2/TRBV6-3	many	TGTGCCAGCAGGGGGAACGGCTACAATGAGCAGTTCTTC	CASRGNGYNEQFF
NA	TRBJ1-1	TRBV10-3	few	TGTGCCATCAAACAGACGGTCTTGAACACTGAAGCTTTCTTT	CAIKQTVLNTEAFF
TRBD1	TRBJ1-1	TRBV7-9	NA	TGTGCCAGCAGCTCATCAGGACAGGGGGCTGAAGCTTTCTTT	CASSSSGQGAEAFF
NA	TRBJ2-1	TRBV20-1	few	TGCAGTGCAGAGGGACAATTAAGATGGAGATCCTACAATGAGCAGTTCTTC	CSAEGQLRWRSYNEQFF
NA	TRBJ1-6	TRBV5-1	few	TGCGCCAGCAGTTGGGGGAGCGCAAGCTCCTATAATTCACCCCTCCACTTT	CASSWGSASSYNSPLHF
NA	TRBJ2-3	TRBV21-1	few	TGTGCCAGCAGCCCACAATCGGGACTAGGGGGCACAGATACGCAGTATTTT	CASSPQSGLGGTDTQYF
NA	TRBJ2-3	TRBV14	many	TGTGCCAGCAGCCCCCCCTGGGGCGAAATCACAGATACGCAGTATTTT	CASSPPWGEITDTQYF
NA	TRBJ2-3	TRBV11-2	NA	TGTGCCAGCAGCTTAGTAGGTAGCGGTAAAGATACGCAGTATTTT	CASSLVGSGKDTQYF
NA	TRBJ2-2	TRBV25-1	NA	TGTGCCAGCAGTGAATACCCTGAAGGCGGGGAGCTGTTTTTT	CASSEYPEGGELFF
NA	TRBJ2-1	TRBV7-3	NA	TGTGCCAGCAGCTTAGGGTGGGAGGCCCCGGGGTCCTACAATGAGCAGTTCTTC	CASSLGWEAPGSYNEQFF
NA	TRBJ2-3	TRBV6-5	NA	TGTGCCAGCAGGACCGGAAACACAGATACGCAGTATTTT	CASRTGNTDTQYF
NA	TRBJ1-6	TRBV2	NA	TGTGCCAGCAGTGTTGGAGGGGGAGATAATTCACCCCTCCACTTT	CASSVGGGDNSPLHF
TRBD2	TRBJ2-7	TRBV12-3/TRBV12-4	few	TGTGCCAGCAGTTACGGGGGGGCCAGGGAGCAGTACTTC	CASSYGGAREQYF
TRBD1	TRBJ2-5	TRBV10-3	few	TGTGCCATCAGTGATGGACAGGGGGAGACCCAGTACTTC	CAISDGQGETQYF
TRBD2	TRBJ2-5	TRBV5-4	NA	TGTGCAGTGGGGGGGTCATACCTCCAAGAGACCCAGTACTTC	CAVGGSYLQETQYF
TRBD2	TRBJ2-1	TRBV25-1	many	TGTGCCAGCAGTGAACATACTAGCGGGAGGTTGAAGATCTTC	CASSEHTSGRLKIF
NA	TRBJ2-1	TRBV7-2	many	TGTGCCAGCAGCTTAGGTCTAGCGCTGAGCTCCTACAATGAGCAGTTCTTC	CASSLGLALSSYNEQFF
TRBD1	TRBJ1-6	TRBV7-9	NA	TGTGCCAGCAGCTCTCCGGGACAGGGGGTCTCACCCCTCCACTTT	CASSSPGQGVSPLHF
NA	TRBJ1-4	TRBV4-3	many	TGCGCCAGCAGGGAAAGGGCCGCAACTAATGAAAAACTGTTTTTT	CASRERAATNEKLFF
NA	TRBJ2-5	TRBV20-1	NA	TGCAGTGTTCCTTCTCCCGTCCGAGAGACCCAGTACTTC	CSVPSPVRETQYF
NA	TRBJ2-5	TRBV20-1	many	TGCAGTGCTCTGAGTGGGAAGGAGACCCAGTACTTC	CSALSGKETQYF
NA	TRBJ2-3	TRBV27	once	TGTGCCAGCAGTCGGGGCTCTATCCAGTATTTT	CASSRGSIQYF
NA	TRBJ2-7	TRBV18	many	TGTGCCAGCTCCCTTAATCTCGGCGAGGAGCAGTACTTC	CASSLNLGEEQYF
NA	TRBJ2-4	TRBV4-1	NA	TGCGCCAGCAGCCAGCTGGCGGGACTTTTGAGCGGAGGGAAAAACATTCAGTACTTC	CASSQLAGLLSGGKNIQYF
TRBD1	TRBJ1-2	TRBV7-2	NA	TGTGCCAGCAGCTTAGCGGGGGGACAGGATGGCTACACCTTC	CASSLAGGQDGYTF
NA	TRBJ2-4	TRBV28	few	TGTGCCAGCAGTTCACAGGGTGCGGCCAAAAACATTCAGTACTTC	CASSSQGAAKNIQYF
NA	TRBJ2-1	TRBV19	NA	TGTGCCAGTAGTATGGCAAGGACTGGGTACAATGAGCAGTTCTTC	CASSMARTGYNEQFF
NA	TRBJ2-7	TRBV2	NA	TGTGCCAGCAGTGTGGTCAGGGGCGGCGAGCAGTACTTC	CASSVVRGGEQYF
TRBD2	TRBJ2-2	TRBV24-1	NA	TGTGCCACCAGTGATCCGGGACTAGTCACCGGGGAGCTGTTTTTT	CATSDPGLVTGELFF